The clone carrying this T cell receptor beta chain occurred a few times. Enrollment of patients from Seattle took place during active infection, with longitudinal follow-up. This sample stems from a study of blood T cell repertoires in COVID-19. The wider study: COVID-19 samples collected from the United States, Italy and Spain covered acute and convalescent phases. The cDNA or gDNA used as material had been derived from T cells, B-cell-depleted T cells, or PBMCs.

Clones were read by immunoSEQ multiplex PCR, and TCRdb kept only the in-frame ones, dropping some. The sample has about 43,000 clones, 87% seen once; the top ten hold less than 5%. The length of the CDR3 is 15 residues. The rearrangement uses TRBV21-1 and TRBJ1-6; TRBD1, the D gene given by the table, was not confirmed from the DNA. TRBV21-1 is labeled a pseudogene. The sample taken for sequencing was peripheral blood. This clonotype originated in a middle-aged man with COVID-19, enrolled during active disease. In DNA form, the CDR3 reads TGTGCCAGCAGCAAAAGGGGACAGGGAAATTCACCCCTCCACTTT. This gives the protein CASSKRGQGNSPLHF.